This T cell receptor (beta chain) derives from a study of cytomegalovirus exposure and HLA in healthy donors. From germline, CDR1 is SGHTA and CDR2 FQGNSA. Between the trimmed V and J ends, which lost 2 bases and 0 bases, there was a span of 10 bases. The CDR3 spans 16 residues. In the case of this clone: Its matching antigen is unknown.

The study's findings and limits: Other equally common chains were less clonally expanded than HLA-associated TCR beta chains, a later analysis showed. Across donors, sequencing depth was assumed by presence/absence analyses to be roughly uniform.

This PCR relied on a set of 60 Vbeta primers and 13 Jbeta primers. Using immunoSEQ multiplex PCR, the repertoire was profiled, and TCRdb retains in-frame clones only, with some absent. The table records 75,000 or so clones, roughly 80% of them present only once. The chain uses TRBV7-2 and TRBJ2-2; tentatively, D is TRBD2 (7 bases). The sequenced material came from PBMCs. The origin of this receptor is a woman in her 30s in good health and CMV-seropositive. CDR3 sequence: CASSLTGGPNTGELFF. As DNA, the CDR3 is TGTGCCAGCAGCTTAACCGGGGGGCCGAACACCGGGGAGCTGTTTTTT. The complete variable domain, with remaining parts taken from reference TRBV7-2 and TRBJ2-2, reads GAGVSQSPSNKVTEKGKDVELRCDPISGHTALYWYRQSLGQGLEFLIYFQGNSAPDKSGLPSDRFSAERTGGSVSTLTIQRTQQEDSAVYLCASSLTGGPNTGELFFGEGSRLTVL.